The entry that follows covers one T cell receptor (beta chain) sequence. Its antigen has not been determined. No base qualities exist here, and no much larger clone lies one base off it. V lost 2 bases and J lost 3 bases, and the count of bases not matched to a germline gene is 4. The germline V gene (reference sequence) provides CDR1 SEHNR and CDR2 FQNEAQ. The CDR3 goes from the cysteine to the phenylalanine over 14 residues. The entry retains the CDR3 DNA only, 42 bases that are in frame from base 1. Library preparation employed the immunoSEQ multiplex PCR assay. Entries here come from immuneACCESS through TCRdb and include only in-frame sequences with V and J called. Some clones fail to appear in such tables; in the studies checked, an unresolved V gene covers under half of the shortfall, and the cause of the remainder is unknown. Counted in this sample were more than 75,000 clones; just over 90% of them appeared once. Clones ranked in the top ten supply 0.2% to 0.25% of the sample.

This record belongs to a study of technical replicates of blood from several donors (dated 2017 in TCRdb). The sequence is built from TRBV7-9 and TRBJ2-7; TRBD1 matches 7 bases in the middle. The sequenced sample was T cells isolated from PBMCs. This TCR was recovered from a human donor in good health. Read as DNA, the sequence is TGTGCCAGCAGCTTACCAGGGGGATTCTACGAGCAGTACTTC. Its protein reads: CASSLPGGFYEQYF.